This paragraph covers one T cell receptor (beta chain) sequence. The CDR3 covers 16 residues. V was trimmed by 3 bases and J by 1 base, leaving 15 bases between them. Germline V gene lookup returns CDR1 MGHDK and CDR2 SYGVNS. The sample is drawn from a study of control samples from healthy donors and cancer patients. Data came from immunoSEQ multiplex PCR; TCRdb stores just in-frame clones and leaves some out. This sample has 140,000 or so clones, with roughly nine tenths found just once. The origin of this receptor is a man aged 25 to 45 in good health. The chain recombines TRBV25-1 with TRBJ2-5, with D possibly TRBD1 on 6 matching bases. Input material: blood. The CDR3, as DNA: TGTGCCAGCAGTGAGATACGACCAGGGGCCCAAGAGACCCAGTACTTC. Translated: CASSEIRPGAQETQYF. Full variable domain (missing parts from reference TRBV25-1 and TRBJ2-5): EADIYQTPRYLVIGTGKKITLECSQTMGHDKMYWYQQDPGMELHLIHYSYGVNSTEKGDLSSESTVSRIRTEHFPLTLESARPSHTSQYLCASSEIRPGAQETQYFGPGTRLLVL.